This passage covers 20 T cell receptor beta chains from one sample sequenced in a study of T cell repertoires in cytomegalovirus infection. TCRdb reprocessed the reads via MiXCR and lists one record per CDR3 protein. The sample comprises 45,000 to 50,000 distinct CDR3 sequences, approximately 20% of which are singletons, and 53% rests with the top ten. Which antigens these TCRs recognize remains unknown. Sequences were derived from CD8+ T cells from cultured PBMCs, sampled from culture after CMV antigen stimulation. These receptors were obtained from a human donor in good health (CMV status not recorded). Some clones in this sample may be carry-over from other donors' samples.

V gene TRBV27 combines with J gene TRBJ2-7; tentatively, D is TRBD2 (5 bases). Germline CDR1 is MNHEY and CDR2 is SMNVEV (reference sequence). The CDR3 extends over 13 amino acids. Trimming took 2 bases from V and 7 from J, leaving 12 bases between them. The CDR3 sequence is CASSLVLTGEQYF. DNA of the CDR3: TGTGCCAGCAGTTTAGTACTAACGGGAGAGCAGTACTTC.

The chain combines TRBV7-3 with TRBJ2-3; a weak D match, TRBD2 (7 bases). There are 14 residues in the CDR3. Trimming stripped 0 bases from V and 4 bases from J, with 8 bases between. Germline V gene sequence: CDR1 SGHTA, CDR2 FQGTGA. Written as DNA, the CDR3 is TGTGCCAGCAGCTTAACGGGGGGGCCAGATACGCAGTATTTT. It translates to CASSLTGGPDTQYF.

The chain is built from TRBV14 and TRBJ1-1, with D possibly TRBD1 on 5 matching bases. The germline V and J ends were trimmed by 1 base and 11 bases, with 8 bases remaining between them. In germline, CDR1 is SGHDN, CDR2 FVKESK. The CDR3 consists of 11 residues. DNA of the CDR3: TGTGCCAGCAGCCAAGGAGGGGACGCTTTCTTT. Translating it yields CASSQGGDAFF.

This chain links TRBV25-1 with TRBJ2-7, with D unclear. This CDR3 has 13 residues. CDR1 is MGHDK, CDR2 SYGVNS, per germline. V dropped 3 bases and J dropped 7 bases, with 13 bases sitting between them. The CDR3 spells CASSDDRYEEQYF. CDR3 bases: TGTGCCAGCAGTGACGACCGGTATGAAGAGCAGTACTTC.

In this sample, this clonotype turned up a few times. Its ends do not fully match the called genes, so a read error is possible. The genes are TRBV20-1 and TRBJ2-5; weak D call: TRBD2 (5 bases). CDR3 length: 13 amino acids. Germline V gene data show CDR1 as DFQATT and CDR2 as SNEGSKA (reference sequence). DNA of the CDR3: TGCAGTGCCAGAGGCGAAGCGGAGAAGACCCAGTACTTC. Its translation: CSARGEAEKTQYF.

This chain's CDR3 is CASGLPPGLAIGDEQFF. CDR3 nucleotides: TGTGCTAGTGGTTTGCCCCCGGGACTGGCTATAGGGGATGAGCAGTTCTTC. The gene calls are TRBV12-5 and TRBJ2-1, with D possibly TRBD2 on 6 matching bases. The CDR3 sequence is 17 residues long. Trimming shortened V by 2 bases and J by 8 bases, and 22 bases separated the two germline ends. Germline CDR1 LGHNT, CDR2 FRNRAP.

This clonotype was picked up many times. This CDR3 is CASSPASVGLVGYEQYF. The CDR3 DNA reads as TGTGCCAGCAGCCCAGCCAGCGTGGGACTAGTGGGCTACGAGCAGTACTTC. The chain carries TRBV7-8 and TRBJ2-7; 8 bases match TRBD2. V was pared by 5 bases and J by 3 bases, with 15 bases of the junction left unmatched. Per germline, CDR1 SGHVS and CDR2 FQNEAQ. This CDR3 contains 17 residues.

By its share, this clonotype is medium-sized. The chain couples TRBV4-1 to TRBJ1-6; a possible D gene is TRBD1 (5 bases). V lost 0 bases, J lost 3 bases, and 9 bases lay in between. Germline V gene data show CDR1 as MGHRA and CDR2 as YSYEKL. The CDR3 contains 16 residues. The DNA of the CDR3 is TGCGCCAGCAGCCAAGATCGGACAAACTATAATTCACCCCTCCACTTT. This gives the protein CASSQDRTNYNSPLHF.

In this sample, this clonotype turned up many times. The chain recombines TRBV24-1 with TRBJ2-1; TRBD2 aligns across 8 bases. CDR1 and CDR2 from the germline V gene are KGHDR and SFDVKD. The J segment lost 6 bases and the V segment lost 4 bases, leaving 7 bases of the junction unmatched. The CDR3 contains 15 residues. The CDR3 nucleotides are TGTGCCACCAGTGACCCCGGGACTAGAGGCAATGAGCAGTTCTTC. Residues: CATSDPGTRGNEQFF.

Ten or more counts support this clonotype. This sequence joins TRBV6-2 or TRBV6-3 and TRBJ2-1, with a weak D call TRBD2 (6 bases). From germline, CDR1 is MNHEY and CDR2 SVGEGT. The CDR3 runs to 12 residues. V gave up 6 bases and J gave up 9 bases, with 12 bases separating them. The DNA for the CDR3 is TGTGCCAGCAGCCCGGGGGTCGTTGAGCAGTTCTTC. It yields the protein CASSPGVVEQFF.

V gene TRBV19 combines with J gene TRBJ2-5; 9 nucleotides match TRBD1. CDR1 and CDR2 from the germline V gene are LNHDA and SQIVND (reference sequence). Losses at the gene ends were 6 bases for V and 0 bases for J; bases not matched to a gene: 8. There are 16 residues in the CDR3. CDR3 protein: CASRPRTGENQETQYF. The CDR3 nucleotides are TGTGCCAGTAGACCCAGGACAGGGGAAAACCAAGAGACCCAGTACTTC. Full variable domain (missing parts from reference TRBV19 and TRBJ2-5): DGGITQSPKYLFRKEGQNVTLSCEQNLNHDAMYWYRQDPGQGLRLIYYSQIVNDFQKGDIAEGYSVSREKKESFPLTVTSAQKNPTAFYLCASRPRTGENQETQYFGPGTRLLVL.

Ten or more counts support this clonotype. The chain combines TRBV5-4 with TRBJ1-4; D is possibly TRBD1 (6 bases). The germline V gene encodes CDR1 SGHNT and CDR2 YYREEE (reference sequence). This CDR3 has 15 amino acids. V gave up 2 bases and J gave up 5 bases, with 13 bases separating them. The CDR3 DNA follows: TGTGCCAGCAGCTTTACGGACAGATCGAATGAAAAACTGTTTTTT. Protein product: CASSFTDRSNEKLFF.

In its sample, this clonotype was seen a few times. The CDR3 DNA reads as TGTGCCAGCAGTTACGTCCGCTCTAATGAGCAGTTCTTC. Translated, it gives CASSYVRSNEQFF. The rearrangement uses TRBV6-2 or TRBV6-3 and TRBJ2-1, with no clear D. From germline, CDR1 is MNHEY and CDR2 SVGEGT. The CDR3 totals 13 residues. V shed 2 bases and J shed 7 bases, with 9 bases lying between them.

The genes are TRBV6-2 or TRBV6-3 and TRBJ1-1; 10 bases agree with TRBD1. The germline CDR1 and CDR2 sequences are MNHEY and SVGEGT. CDR3 length: 16 amino acids. With 6 bases clipped from V and 8 bases from J, the junction kept 15 bases outside the gene matches. The CDR3 spells CASSRIGQGEGGEAFF. The CDR3 DNA is TGTGCCAGCAGCAGGATCGGACAGGGGGAGGGCGGCGAAGCTTTCTTT.

This clonotype has at least ten counts. The rearrangement joins TRBV7-2 to TRBJ1-1; D is unresolved. This CDR3 spans 14 amino acids. V lost 2 bases, J lost 2 bases, and 9 bases lay in between. Germline values: CDR1 SGHTA, CDR2 FQGNSA. The CDR3 here is CASSLRSSNTEAFF. As DNA, the CDR3 is TGTGCCAGCAGCTTAAGGAGCAGCAACACTGAAGCTTTCTTT.

The rearrangement uses TRBV20-1 and TRBJ2-3; D possibly matches TRBD1 or TRBD2 (5 bases each). This CDR3 is 15 amino acids long. Trimming shortened V by 1 base and J by 6 bases, and 17 bases separated the two germline ends. Germline V gene lookup returns CDR1 DFQATT and CDR2 SNEGSKA (reference sequence). In DNA form, the CDR3 reads TGCAGTGCTAGAGGATGGGACCACGAATCGGATACGCAGTATTTT. It encodes CSARGWDHESDTQYF.

The table lists this clonotype with a few counts. The V and J genes are TRBV7-9 and TRBJ2-1, with a weak D call TRBD2 (5 bases). The CDR3 has 12 residues. With 10 bases removed from V and 4 bases from J, the gap between germline ends came to 11 bases. Germline CDR1 and CDR2: SEHNR and FQNEAQ (reference sequence). The CDR3 region has the DNA TGTGCCACCTCGCCGGGATACAATGAGCAGTTCTTC. Translation gives CATSPGYNEQFF.

This chain uses TRBV11-3 with TRBJ2-2; 7 positions agree with TRBD2. CDR1 is SGHNT, CDR2 YENEEA, per germline. CDR3 length: 17 amino acids. V trimming: 3 bases; J trimming: 6 bases; junction bases outside the gene matches: 13. The CDR3 DNA reads as TGTGCCAGCAGCTTTGTTAGTCTGGCGGGAGAGGCCGGGGAGCTGTTTTTT. It encodes CASSFVSLAGEAGELFF.

The chain uses TRBV27 and TRBJ1-1; TRBD1 aligns across 9 bases. The junction had 6 bases not matched to a gene; V was cut back by 7 bases and J by 3 bases. The CDR3 consists of 14 residues. Germline CDR1 MNHEY, CDR2 SMNVEV (reference sequence). The CDR3: CASNNRGRDTEAFF. CDR3 coding DNA: TGTGCCAGCAATAACAGGGGGCGCGACACTGAAGCTTTCTTT.

This clonotype occurred a few times. The chain's CDR3 is CASSQDLVRFNGYTF. In nucleotides, the CDR3 is TGCGCCAGCAGCCAAGATCTGGTCAGATTTAATGGCTACACCTTC. The chain recombines TRBV4-1 with TRBJ1-2; D is undetermined. The V gene lost 0 bases and the J gene lost 6 bases, with 14 bases spanning the gap. The CDR3 sequence is 15 residues long. Germline V CDR1 and CDR2: MGHRA, YSYEKL.